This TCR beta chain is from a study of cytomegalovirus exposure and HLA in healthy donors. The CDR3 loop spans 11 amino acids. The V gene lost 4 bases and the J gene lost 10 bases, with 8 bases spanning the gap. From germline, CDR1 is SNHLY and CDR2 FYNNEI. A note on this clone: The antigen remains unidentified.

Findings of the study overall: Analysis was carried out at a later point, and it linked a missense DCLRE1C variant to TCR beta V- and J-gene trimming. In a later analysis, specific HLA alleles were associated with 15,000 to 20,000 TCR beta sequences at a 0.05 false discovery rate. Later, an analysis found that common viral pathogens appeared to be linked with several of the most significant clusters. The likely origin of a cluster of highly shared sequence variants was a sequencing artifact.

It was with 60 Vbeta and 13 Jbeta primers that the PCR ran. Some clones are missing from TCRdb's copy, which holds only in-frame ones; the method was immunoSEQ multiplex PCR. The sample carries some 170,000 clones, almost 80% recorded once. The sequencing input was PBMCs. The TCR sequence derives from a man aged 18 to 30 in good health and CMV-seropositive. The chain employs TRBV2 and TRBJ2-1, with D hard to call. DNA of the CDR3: TGTGCCAGCAGTGGGGCTAAGGAGCAGTTCTTC. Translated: CASSGAKEQFF.